What follows are 16 T cell receptor beta chains derived from one specimen sequenced in a study of CD8 T cell repertoires and HIV-1 epitope variants. Profiled with immunoSEQ multiplex PCR; TCRdb holds only in-frame clones, not every one. The profile covers roughly 5,000 clones, with around 67% appearing a single time and under 55% taken by the ten largest. Their specific antigens are unknown. The sequenced sample was cultured CD8+ T cells derived from PBMCs. These receptors all come from a male donor with HIV.

V and J are TRBV28 and TRBJ2-1; the D is unclear. Trimming removed 1 base at V and 8 bases at J, with 6 bases between. The CDR3 length is 12 residues. Germline V gene lookup returns CDR1 MDHEN and CDR2 SYDVKM. The CDR3 sequence is CASSLSVYEQFF. Here the CDR3 DNA reads TGTGCCAGCAGTTTATCGGTTTATGAGCAGTTCTTC.

This clone has just one count. V and J are TRBV10-2 and TRBJ2-7, with no clear D. V was trimmed by 4 bases and J by 0 bases, leaving 10 bases between them. Germline values: CDR1 WSHSY, CDR2 SAAADI. This CDR3 has 14 amino acids. The CDR3 DNA reads as TGCGCCAGCAGTGGTGGTAGGGTCTCCTACGAGCAGTACTTC. It yields the protein CASSGGRVSYEQYF.

The CDR3 region has the DNA TGTGCCAGCAGCTTGGCCGAGGGGGCGGGATATGGCTACACCTTC. This gives the protein CASSLAEGAGYGYTF. The chain carries TRBV5-4 and TRBJ1-2; the match to TRBD1 covers 7 bases. The J segment lost 5 bases and the V segment lost 0 bases, leaving 7 bases of the junction unmatched. The CDR3 has 15 amino acids. The germline V gene encodes CDR1 SGHNT and CDR2 YYREEE (reference sequence).

The rearrangement joins TRBV27 to TRBJ2-1; 7 bases fit TRBD1. The CDR3 has 15 amino acids. V lost 8 bases and J lost 4; bases outside the gene matches: 11. Germline-derived CDR1 and CDR2 are MNHEY and SMNVEV (reference sequence). CDR3 sequence reads: CASVHSGTDYNEQFF. Here the CDR3 DNA reads TGTGCCAGCGTACACTCCGGGACAGATTACAATGAGCAGTTCTTC.

The chain employs TRBV15 and TRBJ1-2, with 8 bases identical to TRBD1. The CDR3 totals 15 residues. With 3 bases clipped from V and 2 bases from J, the junction kept 5 bases outside the gene matches. Germline assignment: CDR1 LNHNV and CDR2 YYDKDF (reference sequence). The CDR3 region is CATSRDRALNYGYTF. DNA of the CDR3: TGTGCCACCAGCAGGGACAGGGCCCTCAACTATGGCTACACCTTC.

The chain has TRBV7-6 and TRBJ1-6; D gene unclear. Germline assignment: CDR1 SGHVS and CDR2 FNYEAQ. V was shortened by 1 base and J by 0 bases, with 10 bases between the two germline ends. The CDR3 has 17 residues. CDR3 sequence: CASSLDSLSSYNSPLHF. The CDR3 DNA reads as TGTGCCAGCAGCTTAGACTCCCTCAGCTCCTATAATTCACCCCTCCACTTT.

The chain recombines TRBV5-1 with TRBJ1-1; the match to TRBD1 covers 9 bases. The CDR3 contains 16 residues. Germline V gene data show CDR1 as SGHRS and CDR2 as YFSETQ. The V gene end was trimmed by 2 bases and the J gene end by 4 bases; junction bases not matched to a gene: 9. The CDR3 coding sequence is TGCGCCAGCAGCTTAATCCGACAGGGGGGGAGCACTGAAGCTTTCTTT. Translating gives CASSLIRQGGSTEAFF.

As to this clone: Other DNA sequences from this sample encode an identical CDR3 as well. The rearrangement links TRBV5-1 to TRBJ2-5, with D tentatively TRBD2 (6 bases). The germline V and J ends were trimmed by 4 bases and 5 bases, with 21 bases remaining between them. From germline, CDR1 is SGHRS and CDR2 YFSETQ. This CDR3 region has 16 residues. The DNA of the CDR3 is TGCGCCAGCAGCACCCTCCGACTAGGACCCCGGGAGACCCAGTACTTC. Its translation is CASSTLRLGPRETQYF.

The chain has TRBV27 and TRBJ1-5, with D perhaps matching TRBD1 (5 bases). The germline gives CDR1 MNHEY, CDR2 SMNVEV (reference sequence). The CDR3 loop spans 14 amino acids. V was cut by 8 bases and J by 1 base, with 12 bases left in between. The CDR3 DNA reads TGTGCCAGCCGGGAGGCAGGGAGCAATCAGCCCCAGCATTTT. Its protein is CASREAGSNQPQHF.

This chain uses TRBV7-9 with TRBJ2-5; D is unresolved. With the DNA end fitting TRBJ2-7 better, the J assignment may be wrong. Germline CDR1 SEHNR, CDR2 FQNEAQ (reference sequence). This CDR3 comprises 16 residues. This CDR3 is CASSPDMVGPLYEQYF. CDR3 nucleotide sequence: TGTGCCAGCAGCCCCGATATGGTGGGTCCCCTCTACGAGCAGTACTTC.

This clone has more than one count but fewer than ten. The chain has TRBV27 and TRBJ1-5; TRBD1 agrees at 10 bases. This CDR3 region has 16 residues. CDR1 is MNHEY and CDR2 is SMNVEV in the germline V gene (reference sequence). Trimming took 6 bases from V and 1 from J; bases not matched to a gene: 6. The CDR3 loop is CASSLRQGASNQPQHF. In DNA form, the CDR3 reads TGTGCCAGCAGCCTTAGACAGGGGGCCAGCAATCAGCCCCAGCATTTT.

The chain is built from TRBV5-5 and TRBJ1-5; TRBD1 agrees at 9 bases. The CDR3 covers 15 residues. V dropped 0 bases and J dropped 7; count of bases not matched to a gene: 5. From germline, CDR1 is SGHKS and CDR2 YYEKEE (reference sequence). CDR3 region: CASSLDTGGGQPQHF. The CDR3 nucleotides are TGTGCCAGCAGCTTGGATACAGGGGGCGGCCAGCCCCAGCATTTT.

This clone was recorded a few times. The chain has TRBV11-2 and TRBJ2-3; D remains ambiguous. Trimming pared 5 bases from V and 2 bases from J, leaving 8 bases between. The CDR3 is 13 amino acids. Per germline, CDR1 SGHAT and CDR2 FQNNGV. The CDR3 loop reads CASSPGNTDTQYF. The CDR3 coding sequence is TGTGCCAGCAGCCCCGGAAACACAGATACGCAGTATTTT.

The rearrangement uses TRBV7-8 and TRBJ2-7; D unresolved. This CDR3 region has 13 residues. Trimming stripped 4 bases from V and 7 bases from J, with 14 bases between. The V gene's germline CDR1 is SGHVS and CDR2 FQNEAQ. CDR3 sequence (DNA): TGTGCCAGCAGCTCTGAGGTCACCGAGGAGCAGTACTTC. Amino acid sequence: CASSSEVTEEQYF.

This clone has only a few counts. V gene TRBV6-4 combines with J gene TRBJ2-7; D is ambiguous. Germline assignment: CDR1 MRHNA and CDR2 SNTAGT. The CDR3 consists of 12 residues. Between the trimmed V and J ends, which lost 8 bases and 2 bases, there was a span of 10 bases. CDR3 amino acids: CASDVCTYEQYF. The CDR3 DNA sequence: TGTGCCAGCGACGTCTGTACCTACGAGCAGTACTTC.

This clone was found a few times. This chain links TRBV28 with TRBJ1-2; weak D call: TRBD1 (6 bases). The germline gives CDR1 MDHEN, CDR2 SYDVKM. V shed 3 bases and J shed 0 bases, with 14 bases lying between them. The CDR3 has 16 amino acids. The CDR3 spells CASSFPRTDTNYGYTF. CDR3 nucleotides: TGTGCCAGCAGTTTCCCACGGACAGACACTAACTATGGCTACACCTTC.